This T cell receptor beta chain was identified during a study of Graves' ophthalmopathy and Graves' hyperthyroidism. RNA transcripts provided the template for amplifying TCR beta CDR3 regions. First-round RT-PCR relied on HTBI primers, and a second-round multiplex PCR came next. A single record per CDR3 protein comes from TCRdb applying MiXCR to the multiplex PCR reads. The profile shows around 600,000 distinct CDR3 sequences, about two fifths of them singletons. In donors with ophthalmopathy, activity was moderate-to-severe, with CAS ≥3, NOSPECS ≥4 and duration under 3 months. As the starting material, approximately 10 ml of fresh peripheral blood yielded the PBMCs. V was clipped by 5 bases and J by 8 bases; unmatched bases: 6. This CDR3 has 14 residues. Germline CDR1 reads ENHRY; CDR2 reads SYGVKD.

This sequence was found in an adult man with Graves' ophthalmopathy. The rearrangement uses TRBV10-3 and TRBJ1-4; 9 bases agree with TRBD1. The sequencing sample was made of peripheral blood. The CDR3 region has the DNA TGTGCCATCAGTAAGACAGGGGGAGAGGAAAAACTGTTTTTT. It translates to CAISKTGGEEKLFF.